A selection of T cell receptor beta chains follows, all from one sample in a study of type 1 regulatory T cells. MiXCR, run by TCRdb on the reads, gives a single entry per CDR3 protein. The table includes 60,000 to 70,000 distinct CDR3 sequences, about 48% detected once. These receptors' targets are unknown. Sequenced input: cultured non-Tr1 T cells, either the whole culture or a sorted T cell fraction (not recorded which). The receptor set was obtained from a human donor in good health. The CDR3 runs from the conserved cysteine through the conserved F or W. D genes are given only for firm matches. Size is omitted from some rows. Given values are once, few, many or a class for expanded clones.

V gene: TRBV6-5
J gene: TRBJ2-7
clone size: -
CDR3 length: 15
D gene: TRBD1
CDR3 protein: CASSYEGRGSYEQYF
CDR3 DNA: TGTGCCAGCAGTTACGAGGGCAGGGGGTCCTACGAGCAGTACTTC

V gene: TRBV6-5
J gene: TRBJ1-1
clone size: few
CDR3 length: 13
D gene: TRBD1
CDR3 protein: CASSVPGGTEAFF
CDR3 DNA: TGTGCCAGCAGTGTCCCAGGGGGCACTGAAGCTTTCTTT

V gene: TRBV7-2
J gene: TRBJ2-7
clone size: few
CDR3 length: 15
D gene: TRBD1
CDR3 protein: CASSPWEQGTYEQYF
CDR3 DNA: TGTGCCAGCAGCCCGTGGGAACAGGGGACGTACGAGCAGTACTTC

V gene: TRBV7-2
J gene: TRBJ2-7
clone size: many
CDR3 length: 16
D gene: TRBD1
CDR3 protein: CASSLGANRGAYEQYF
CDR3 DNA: TGTGCCAGCAGCTTAGGGGCGAACAGGGGGGCCTACGAGCAGTACTTC

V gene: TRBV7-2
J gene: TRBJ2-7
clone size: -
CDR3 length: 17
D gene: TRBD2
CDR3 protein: CASSLSRGGASSYEQYF
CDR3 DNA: TGTGCCAGCAGCTTATCCCGGGGGGGTGCCAGCTCCTACGAGCAGTACTTC

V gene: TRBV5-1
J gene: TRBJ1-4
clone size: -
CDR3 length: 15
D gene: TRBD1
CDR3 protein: CASSVQGVANEKLFF
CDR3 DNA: TGCGCCAGCAGCGTACAGGGGGTCGCTAATGAAAAACTGTTTTTT

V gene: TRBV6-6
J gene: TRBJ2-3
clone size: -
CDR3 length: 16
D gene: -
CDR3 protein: CASSPADYMPTDTQYF
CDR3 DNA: TGTGCCAGCAGCCCCGCGGACTACATGCCCACAGATACGCAGTATTTT

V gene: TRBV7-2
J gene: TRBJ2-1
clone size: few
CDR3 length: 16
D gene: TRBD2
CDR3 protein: CASSLRRGGPAGEQFF
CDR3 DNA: TGTGCCAGCAGCTTACGGCGGGGGGGCCCCGCGGGTGAGCAGTTCTTC

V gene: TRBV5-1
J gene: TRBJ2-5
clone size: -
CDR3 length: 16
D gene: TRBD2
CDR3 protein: CASSSNAGGGRETQYF
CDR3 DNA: TGCGCCAGCAGCTCCAATGCAGGCGGGGGGCGGGAGACCCAGTACTTC

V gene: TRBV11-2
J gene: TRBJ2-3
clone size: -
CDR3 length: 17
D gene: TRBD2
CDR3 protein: CASSLVASGASADTQYF
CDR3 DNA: TGTGCCAGCAGCTTAGTCGCTAGCGGGGCTTCGGCAGATACGCAGTATTTT

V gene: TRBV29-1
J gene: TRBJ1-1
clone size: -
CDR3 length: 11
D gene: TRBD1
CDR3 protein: CSAGGDRKAFF
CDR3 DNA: TGCAGCGCCGGGGGGGACAGAAAAGCTTTCTTT

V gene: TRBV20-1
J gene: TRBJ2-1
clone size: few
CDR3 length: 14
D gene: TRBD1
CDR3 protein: CSASGGRAYNEQFF
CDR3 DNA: TGCAGTGCTTCAGGGGGAAGAGCCTACAATGAGCAGTTCTTC

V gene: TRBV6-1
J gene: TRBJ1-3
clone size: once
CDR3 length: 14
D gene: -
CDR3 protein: CASSAGSSGNTIYF
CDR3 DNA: TGTGCCAGCAGCGCCGGGAGCTCTGGAAACACCATATATTTT

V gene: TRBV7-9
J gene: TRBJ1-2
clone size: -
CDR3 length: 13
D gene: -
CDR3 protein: CASSLGTDYGYTF
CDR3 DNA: TGTGCCAGCAGCTTAGGCACGGACTATGGCTACACCTTC

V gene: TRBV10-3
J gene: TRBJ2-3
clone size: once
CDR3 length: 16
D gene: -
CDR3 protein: CATQLWGAGGTDTQYF
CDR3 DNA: TGTGCCACTCAACTCTGGGGGGCTGGGGGCACAGATACGCAGTATTTT

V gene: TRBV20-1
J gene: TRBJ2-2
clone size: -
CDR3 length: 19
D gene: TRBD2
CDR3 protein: CSARDRRKAGAPSRGELFF
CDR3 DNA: TGCAGTGCTAGAGATCGCCGGAAAGCGGGGGCCCCTTCCCGCGGGGAGCTGTTTTTT

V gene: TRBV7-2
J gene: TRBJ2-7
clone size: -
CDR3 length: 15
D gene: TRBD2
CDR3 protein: CASSFTSVISYEQYF
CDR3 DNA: TGTGCCAGCAGCTTTACTAGCGTAATCTCCTACGAGCAGTACTTC

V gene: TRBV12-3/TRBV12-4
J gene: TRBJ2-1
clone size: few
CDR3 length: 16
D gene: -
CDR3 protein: CASSLALGGRRNEQFF
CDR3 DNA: TGTGCCAGCAGTTTAGCGCTCGGGGGGCGGAGGAATGAGCAGTTCTTC

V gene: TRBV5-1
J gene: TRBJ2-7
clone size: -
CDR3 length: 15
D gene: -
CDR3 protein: CASSLGYQSSYEQYF
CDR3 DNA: TGCGCCAGCAGCTTGGGCTATCAGAGCTCCTACGAGCAGTACTTC

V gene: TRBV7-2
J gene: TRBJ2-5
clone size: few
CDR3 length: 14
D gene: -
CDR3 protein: CASSPWTVQETQYF
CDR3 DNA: TGTGCCAGCAGCCCGTGGACAGTTCAAGAGACCCAGTACTTC

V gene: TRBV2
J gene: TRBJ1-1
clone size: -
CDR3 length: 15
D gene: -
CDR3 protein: CASKSREGRNTGAFF
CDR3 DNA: TGTGCCAGCAAGTCGAGGGAGGGGCGGAACACTGGAGCTTTCTTT

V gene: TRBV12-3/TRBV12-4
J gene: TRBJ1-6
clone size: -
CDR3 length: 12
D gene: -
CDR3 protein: CASNDRSSPLHF
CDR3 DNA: TGTGCCAGCAACGACAGGTCTTCACCCCTCCACTTT

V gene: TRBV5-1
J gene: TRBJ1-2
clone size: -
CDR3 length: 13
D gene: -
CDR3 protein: CASSLATAGGYTF
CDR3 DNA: TGCGCCAGCAGCTTGGCGACCGCCGGGGGCTACACCTTC

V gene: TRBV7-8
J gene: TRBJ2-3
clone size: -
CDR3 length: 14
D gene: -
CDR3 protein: CASNLGGATDTQYF
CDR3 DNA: TGTGCCAGCAACCTTGGGGGGGCGACAGATACGCAGTATTTT

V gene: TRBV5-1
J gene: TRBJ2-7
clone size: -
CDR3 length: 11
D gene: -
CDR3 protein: CASSLVDEQYF
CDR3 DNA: TGCGCCAGCAGCTTGGTGGACGAGCAGTACTTC

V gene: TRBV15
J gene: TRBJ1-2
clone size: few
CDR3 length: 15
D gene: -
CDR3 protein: CATSRDTGQNYGYTF
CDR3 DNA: TGTGCCACCAGCAGAGATACCGGTCAGAACTATGGCTACACCTTC